Described below is a single T cell receptor (beta chain) sequence and its context. As yet, its antigen is unknown. Data came from immunoSEQ multiplex PCR; TCRdb stores just in-frame clones and leaves some out. This table holds approximately 270,000 clones, 65% to 90% found once. The sample originates from a study of cytomegalovirus exposure and HLA in healthy donors. Study-wide context: It was reported in a later analysis that the same platform had been used for the approximately 110 validation repertoires as for the approximately 700 first-cohort repertoires.

Germline lookup yields CDR1 MNHEY and CDR2 SVGAGI. Trimming cost V 4 bases and J 4 bases; bases outside gene matches: 7. The CDR3 runs to 15 residues. Study-level results: Most TCR sequences were uncommon, yet certain public TCRs appeared in many donors.

The clonotype comes from a woman between 18 and 29 years old in good health and CMV-seronegative. The sequenced material came from PBMCs. The V and J genes are TRBV6-5 and TRBJ1-2; 9 bases are shared with TRBD1. The CDR3 region has the DNA TGTGCCAGCAGTTCTCTGGACAGGGGCGGCTATGGCTACACCTTC. This encodes CASSSLDRGGYGYTF.